Below are 27 T cell receptor beta chains sequenced from a single sample in a study of T cell changes during pregnancy in multiple sclerosis. Produced via immunoSEQ multiplex PCR; TCRdb's table is partial and in-frame only. The sample lists tens of thousands of clones, 70% to 90% occurring once. Here the sequenced sample was peripheral blood, taken in the first trimester of pregnancy. Receptors were obtained from a female donor in good health, enrolled as a control in a pregnancy study.

The genes are TRBV6-4 and TRBJ2-1; 12 nucleotides line up with TRBD2. With V trimmed by 4 bases and J by 4 bases, 2 bases remained unmatched. CDR1 MRHNA and CDR2 SNTAGT come from the germline V gene. The CDR3 is made up of 15 amino acids. The CDR3: CASSALAGGYNEQFF. DNA for the CDR3: TGTGCCAGCAGTGCCCTAGCGGGGGGGTACAATGAGCAGTTCTTC.

The CDR3 reads CASSSRENYGYTF. In nucleotides, the CDR3 is TGTGCCAGCAGTTCCAGGGAAAACTATGGCTACACCTTC. The rearrangement links TRBV2 to TRBJ1-2; TRBD1 is a possible D gene (5 bases). From germline, CDR1 is SNHLY and CDR2 FYNNEI. The V end lost 5 bases, the J end lost 2 bases, and 9 bases lay between the germline ends. CDR3 length: 13 amino acids. Combining the CDR3 with reference TRBV2 and TRBJ1-2 gives the whole variable domain EPEVTQTPSHQVTQMGQEVILRCVPISNHLYFYWYRQILGQKVEFLVSFYNNEISEKSEIFDDQFSVERPDGSNFTLKIRSTKLEDSAMYFCASSSRENYGYTFGSGTRLTVV.

J is TRBJ2-7 and V is TRBV19; TRBD1 agrees at 7 bases. Trimming at V came to 3 bases and at J to 6 bases, leaving 8 bases not matched to a gene. Germline assignment: CDR1 LNHDA and CDR2 SQIVND (reference sequence). The CDR3 has 14 amino acids. This CDR3 is CASSIGTARIEQYF. CDR3 sequence (DNA): TGTGCCAGTAGTATCGGGACAGCGCGTATCGAGCAGTACTTC.

V and J are TRBV2 and TRBJ2-4, with 12 bases identical to TRBD2. This CDR3 has 16 residues. CDR1 and CDR2 (germline): SNHLY, FYNNEI. The V gene end was trimmed by 7 bases and the J gene end by 2 bases; junction bases not matched to a gene: 6. CDR3 DNA sequence: TGTGCCAGCACCCTAGCGGGAGGGCCGTCCAAAAACATTCAGTACTTC. Translation gives CASTLAGGPSKNIQYF.

The chain couples TRBV2 to TRBJ1-5, with a tentative D call TRBD1 (5 bases). V was cut by 3 bases and J by 4 bases, with 10 bases left in between. The CDR3 loop spans 14 amino acids. CDR1 SNHLY and CDR2 FYNNEI come from the germline V gene. DNA for the CDR3: TGTGCCAGCAGTGAGGGGCGCGTAAATCAGCCCCAGCATTTT. This translates into CASSEGRVNQPQHF.

This chain uses TRBV27 with TRBJ1-4; TRBD1 agrees at 7 bases. CDR3 length equals 14 residues. The trim removed 5 bases at V and 6 bases at J, leaving 6 bases unmatched. Germline V gene lookup returns CDR1 MNHEY and CDR2 SMNVEV (reference sequence). CDR3 sequence reads: CASSRRTGHEKLFF. CDR3 DNA sequence: TGTGCCAGCAGTCGCCGGACAGGCCATGAAAAACTGTTTTTT.

The chain employs TRBV2 and TRBJ1-1, with a tentative D call TRBD1 (6 bases). In germline, CDR1 is SNHLY, CDR2 FYNNEI. This CDR3 region has 12 residues. The CDR3 sequence is CAAGAGNTEAFF. For the CDR3, the DNA is TGTGCGGCGGGGGCGGGGAACACTGAAGCTTTCTTT.

V is TRBV19 and J is TRBJ2-7; 7 bases are a match to TRBD2. Trimming cost V 6 bases and J 7 bases; bases outside gene matches: 15. CDR1 is LNHDA and CDR2 is SQIVND in the germline V gene (reference sequence). The CDR3 covers 15 residues. The CDR3 loop is CASSTPREGSREQYF. The CDR3 DNA is TGTGCCAGTAGCACTCCGAGGGAGGGGTCCCGAGAGCAGTACTTC.

The J gene is TRBJ2-5, the V gene TRBV5-1; 7 bases fit TRBD1. The CDR3 consists of 16 residues. Germline V lookup: CDR1 SGHRS, CDR2 YFSETQ. J was trimmed by 5 bases and V by 4 bases; bases with no gene match: 14. CDR3 bases: TGCGCCAGCAGCGGGGGATCAACAGGGGCCGGGGAGACCCAGTACTTC. Its translation is CASSGGSTGAGETQYF.

This sequence joins TRBV7-2 and TRBJ1-2; 8 bases fit TRBD1. Germline V gene data show CDR1 as SGHTA and CDR2 as FQGNSA. V was pared by 5 bases and J by 9 bases, with 5 bases of the junction left unmatched. The CDR3 consists of 12 residues. This CDR3 reads CASSLGQGSYTF. CDR3 bases: TGTGCCAGCAGCCTTGGACAGGGAAGCTACACCTTC.

V gene TRBV19 combines with J gene TRBJ2-7; possibly TRBD1 for D (5 bases). Per germline, CDR1 LNHDA and CDR2 SQIVND (reference sequence). The length of the CDR3 is 14 residues. V was pared by 5 bases and J by 3 bases, with 14 bases between. Here the CDR3 reads CASSLQGALYEQYF. CDR3 in DNA: TGTGCCAGTAGTCTCCAGGGTGCTCTCTACGAGCAGTACTTC.

The chain combines TRBV6-5 with TRBJ1-1; no firm D call. From germline, CDR1 is MNHEY and CDR2 SVGAGI. The CDR3 loop spans 14 amino acids. V lost 2 bases, J lost 1 base, and 8 bases lay in between. CDR3 sequence reads: CASSYPGGNTEAFF. CDR3 in DNA: TGTGCCAGCAGTTACCCCGGAGGGAACACTGAAGCTTTCTTT.

The chain combines TRBV5-4 with TRBJ1-2; 7 bases align to TRBD1. CDR3 length equals 16 residues. CDR1 and CDR2 from the germline V gene are SGHNT and YYREEE (reference sequence). Trimming took 4 bases from V and 1 from J; bases not matched to a gene: 10. In DNA form, the CDR3 reads TGTGCCAGCAGCAAAGCTGACAGGGCTAATAACTATGGCTACACCTTC. Protein: CASSKADRANNYGYTF.

The V call is TRBV25-1, the J call TRBJ2-7; 12 nucleotides line up with TRBD2. V gave up 4 bases and J gave up 0 bases; unmatched junction bases: 4. CDR1 and CDR2 (germline): MGHDK, SYGVNS. The CDR3 extends over 16 amino acids. The CDR3 nucleotides are TGTGCCAGCAGTGCTCTAGCGGGAGGGCCCTCCTACGAGCAGTACTTC. It codes for CASSALAGGPSYEQYF.

The chain links TRBV28 to TRBJ2-5; D remains unclear. Trimming shortened V by 3 bases and J by 1 base, and 9 bases separated the two germline ends. This CDR3 comprises 14 residues. Germline values: CDR1 MDHEN, CDR2 SYDVKM. The CDR3 protein is CASSFVSIQETQYF. The CDR3 DNA sequence: TGTGCCAGCAGTTTCGTTAGCATCCAAGAGACCCAGTACTTC.

The V and J genes are TRBV28 and TRBJ1-2; D is possibly TRBD1 (5 bases). The V gene's germline CDR1 is MDHEN and CDR2 SYDVKM. Trimming removed 2 bases from V and 4 bases from J, with 20 bases in between. The CDR3 has 17 amino acids. The CDR3 spells CASSLAGTESLLYGYTF. As DNA, the CDR3 is TGTGCCAGCAGTTTAGCGGGGACGGAATCCCTACTCTATGGCTACACCTTC.

V gene TRBV6-1 combines with J gene TRBJ2-1; 7 nucleotides agree with TRBD1. The ends lost 5 bases at V and 4 bases at J; junction bases unmatched: 8. The germline CDR1 and CDR2 sequences are MNHNS and SASEGT. This CDR3 comprises 15 residues. The CDR3 loop is CASSPDRALYNEQFF. Written as DNA, the CDR3 is TGTGCCAGCAGTCCCGACAGGGCACTTTACAATGAGCAGTTCTTC.

The table lists this clone with a count of one. V gene TRBV28 combines with J gene TRBJ2-3; TRBD2 agrees at 8 bases. Germline V gives CDR1 MDHEN, CDR2 SYDVKM. The CDR3 extends over 17 amino acids. J lost 6 bases, V lost 5 bases, and 16 bases had no gene match. The DNA for the CDR3 is TGTGCCAGCAGTAGGGGAGATAGCGGGGCGTCGGAGGATACGCAGTATTTT. Residues: CASSRGDSGASEDTQYF.

This chain connects TRBV5-1 to TRBJ2-6, with D unclear. Per the germline V gene, CDR1 is SGHRS and CDR2 is YFSETQ. V gave up 3 bases and J gave up 0 bases, with 16 bases separating them. The CDR3 has 18 amino acids. CDR3 nucleotide sequence: TGCGCCAGCAGCTCGCAGGTCGTATTTAACTCTGGGGCCAACGTCCTGACTTTC. Translating gives CASSSQVVFNSGANVLTF.

The gene calls are TRBV5-6 and TRBJ2-7; D possibly corresponds to TRBD2 (6 bases). CDR3 length: 15 amino acids. Trimming pared 0 bases from V and 3 bases from J, leaving 13 bases between. Per the germline V gene, CDR1 is SGHDT and CDR2 is YYEEEE. The CDR3 nucleotides read TGTGCCAGCAGCTTGGTCGGGGGTTCTCTCTACGAGCAGTACTTC. Translated: CASSLVGGSLYEQYF. The full variable domain, completed using reference TRBV5-6 and TRBJ2-7, is DAGVTQSPTHLIKTRGQQVTLRCSPKSGHDTVSWYQQALGQGPQFIFQYYEEEERQRGNFPDRFSGHQFPNYSSELNVNALLLGDSALYLCASSLVGGSLYEQYFGPGTRLTVT.

The chain has TRBV6-5 and TRBJ2-4; possibly TRBD1 for D (6 bases). Trimming took 0 bases from V and 6 from J, leaving 9 bases between them. Germline CDR1 and CDR2: MNHEY and SVGAGI. This CDR3 spans 14 amino acids. The CDR3 coding sequence is TGTGCCAGCAGTTACTCCGGACAGCGAAACATTCAGTACTTC. It is translated as CASSYSGQRNIQYF.

Only one count was recorded for this clone. The V and J genes are TRBV18 and TRBJ2-7; TRBD1 aligns across 8 bases. The V gene end was trimmed by 0 bases and the J gene end by 2 bases; junction bases not matched to a gene: 3. The CDR3 has 15 residues. Looked up from germline, CDR1 is KGHSH and CDR2 is LQKENI. The chain's CDR3 is CASSPPGRGPYEQYF. CDR3 coding DNA: TGTGCCAGCTCACCACCGGGCAGGGGGCCCTACGAGCAGTACTTC.

This clone was observed once. V and J are TRBV11-2 and TRBJ2-3; TRBD2 agrees at 12 bases. V shed 3 bases, J shed 5 bases, and the junction held 6 bases outside the gene matches. This CDR3 has 16 residues. Germline V gene lookup returns CDR1 SGHAT and CDR2 FQNNGV. The CDR3 loop is CASSLPTSGRLDTQYF. DNA for the CDR3: TGTGCCAGCAGCTTGCCGACTAGCGGGAGACTAGATACGCAGTATTTT.

This chain links TRBV25-1 with TRBJ1-1; TRBD1 matches at 11 bases. The V gene's germline CDR1 is MGHDK and CDR2 SYGVNS. Losses at the gene ends were 6 bases for V and 1 base for J; bases not matched to a gene: 4. There are 15 residues in the CDR3. Here the CDR3 reads CASRGTGGRNTEAFF. As DNA, the CDR3 is TGTGCCAGCAGGGGGACAGGGGGAAGGAACACTGAAGCTTTCTTT.

The chain employs TRBV6-6 and TRBJ2-2, with a possible D match to TRBD2 (6 bases). The CDR3 extends over 16 amino acids. The germline V gene encodes CDR1 MNHNY and CDR2 SVGAGI (reference sequence). V dropped 2 bases and J dropped 5 bases, with 15 bases sitting between them. The CDR3 DNA reads as TGTGCCAGCAGTTACCTGGGGGGACGTCGGACCGGGGAGCTGTTTTTT. This encodes CASSYLGGRRTGELFF.

The rearrangement links TRBV5-1 to TRBJ1-1, with a tentative D call TRBD1 (5 bases). The CDR3 has 14 residues. Looked up from germline, CDR1 is SGHRS and CDR2 is YFSETQ. V lost 0 bases and J lost 0, with 6 bases in between. The CDR3 loop reads CASSLGQMNTEAFF. The CDR3, as DNA: TGCGCCAGCAGCTTGGGACAGATGAACACTGAAGCTTTCTTT. Drawing the rest from reference TRBV5-1 and TRBJ1-1, the complete variable domain is KAGVTQTPRYLIKTRGQQVTLSCSPISGHRSVSWYQQTPGQGLQFLFEYFSETQRNKGNFPGRFSGRQFSNSRSEMNVSTLELGDSALYLCASSLGQMNTEAFFGQGTRLTVV.

The chain combines TRBV11-1 with TRBJ1-2; 10 bases match TRBD1. In germline, CDR1 is SGHAT, CDR2 FQDESV (reference sequence). The trim removed 1 base at V and 8 bases at J, leaving 7 bases unmatched. The length of the CDR3 is 15 residues. CDR3 coding DNA: TGTGCCAGCAGCTTAGAGGGGGGACAGGGGATAGGCTACACCTTC. It translates to CASSLEGGQGIGYTF.